The sequence of this T cell receptor (beta chain) was determined in a study of beta chain features in type 1 diabetes. General observations from the study: Across patients, naive, central memory and Treg TCRB repertoires exhibited apparently greater similarity than was observed across healthy donors. Type 1 diabetes patients had fewer VDJ junction insertions and more deletions.

This clone was picked up a small number of times. Its matching antigen is unknown. Sequencing targeted expressed TCRB transcripts, as all isolated RNA had been reverse transcribed. TCRdb's copy holds only in-frame clones and misses some; the assay was immunoSEQ multiplex PCR. Here the sample spans roughly 170,000 clones, more than 10% being singletons. Each donor gave one heparinised blood draw averaging about 120 mL. The source of this sequence is a woman aged 18-35 years in good health. Source material: central memory CD4+ T cells from blood.

Written as DNA, the CDR3 is TGTGCCAGCAGCCGGACAGTGGGTGCCCACGAGCAGTACTTC. It translates to CASSRTVGAHEQYF. J is TRBJ2-7 and V is TRBV7-2; D is perhaps TRBD1 (6 bases). Per germline, CDR1 SGHTA and CDR2 FQGNSA. This CDR3 spans 14 amino acids. V shed 5 bases and J shed 5 bases, with 16 bases lying between them.